This TCR beta chain derives from a study of PD-1 blockade in mismatch repair-deficient tumors (dated by TCRdb to the late 2010s). Regarding the study in general: The trial enrolled just over 85 consecutive patients with roughly twelve mismatch repair-deficient cancer types between 2013 and 2016, all previously treated and progressing. Deep sequencing of TCR CDR3 regions was used to track tumor-associated T cell clones in peripheral blood of patients responding to PD-1 blockade.

What this sample's time point label stands for: peripheral blood 12 weeks after first pembrolizumab dose. For each enrolled patient, mismatch repair deficiency was established using either polymerase chain reaction or immunohistochemistry. TCR sequencing was carried out for three patients who responded to pembrolizumab therapy. Pembrolizumab PD-1 blockade was prospectively tested in advanced mismatch repair-deficient cancers, regardless of tissue of origin, in the phase II trial. Peripheral blood T cell samples were gathered serially, both before PD-1 blockade started and at multiple time points afterward. Blood sampling times were reported as weeks after the first pembrolizumab dose. This clone came up a few times. What antigen it recognizes has not been identified. Base qualities are missing; no much larger clone stands one base away. General findings and caveats noted by the study authors: Rapid expansion after pembrolizumab followed by contraction, generally before radiologic responses, was shown by tumor-resident clones, which were often undetectable in blood before treatment.

The method was the immunoSEQ multiplex PCR assay. TCRdb holds this immuneACCESS table with in-frame rearrangements only. Some clones are missing; in checked studies, unresolved V genes explain under half, and the rest has no known cause. The sample profile shows 75,000 to 85,000 clones; roughly 80% of them were found once. The ten largest clones represent 2.6% of the sample. The CDR3 has 17 amino acids, counting the end cysteine and phenylalanine. Here the CDR3 DNA is all that survives: 51 bases in frame from base 1. For CDR1 and CDR2, the germline V gene (reference sequence) lists SEHNR and FQNEAQ. Clipping removes 5 bases from V and 6 bases from J, with 13 as the unmatched junction base count.

The chain is encoded by TRBV7-9 joined to TRBJ2-2; 9 of the junction bases match TRBD2. The sequences come from peripheral blood, collected 12 weeks after starting pembrolizumab. This clonotype originated in an adult with mismatch repair-deficient cancer. The bases are TGTGCCAGCAGCCCCCGGGAGAATAGCGGGAGCGCCGGGGAGCTGTTTTTT. Translated, it gives CASSPRENSGSAGELFF.